A selection of T cell receptor beta chains follows, all from one sample in a study of Graves' ophthalmopathy and Graves' hyperthyroidism. MiXCR, applied by TCRdb to the multiplex PCR reads, yields one record per CDR3 protein. Counted here are 620,000 or so distinct CDR3 sequences, 20% to 25% occurring once; the ten biggest clones make up approximately 6.5%. The specimen was peripheral blood. The receptors come from a woman between 18 and 29 years old with stable Graves' hyperthyroidism. Some clones in this sample may be carry-over from other donors' samples. Both conserved end residues are trimmed from each CDR3. D genes are given only for firm matches. Where a row states a size, it is once, few, many or the class of an expanded clone; other rows omit it.

d_call v_call clone_size cdr3_aa
. TRBV7-2 . ASLFTQH
TRBD2 TRBV10-1 many ASSEGTSGSGDIQY
. TRBV30 few AWSYRTEQY
. TRBV11-3 . ASSAYRGPQAF
TRBD2 TRBV11-1 many ASAAGDSYEQY
TRBD2 TRBV5-1 many ASSFRAGRDYEQY
. TRBV4-1 . ASSLPPYHTEAF
TRBD2 TRBV9 . ASSVEGTSGSGQETQY
. TRBV4-2 many ASSPKEGERTEAF
TRBD1 TRBV27 few ASSLRAGGANTEAF
TRBD1 TRBV6-5 many ASSYSNGRGQETQY
TRBD1 TRBV20-1 many SAVTGGYEQY
. TRBV28 . ASSWAGDTEAF
. TRBV5-1 many ASSLLRGDLNTEAF
. TRBV6-1 many ASSEGANTEAF
TRBD1 TRBV7-2 . ASSLTGASPLH
. TRBV4-2 . ASSQGARIAYEQY
TRBD1 TRBV7-8 many ASSTGTGGYYEQY
. TRBV6-5 . ASSYAPGQPQH
. TRBV5-1 many ASSQSVNTGELF
. TRBV7-9 many ASSPIPGQSGANVLT
TRBD1 TRBV2 . ASRQGVPPSYEQY
. TRBV12-3/TRBV12-4 few ASSFISGIEAF
TRBD1 TRBV7-3 many ASSLGRGNIQY
. TRBV20-1 many SAPDGLSSYNSPLH
. TRBV29-1 many SARQVYGYT
. TRBV20-1 few SGGVDNSPLH
. TRBV5-1 many ASSQQDQAF
TRBD1 TRBV12-3/TRBV12-4 . ASSLTGTGVPGQPQH
. TRBV6-2/TRBV6-3 few ASSYEPDSYNSPLH
. TRBV29-1 many SVLLDREDQETQY
TRBD2 TRBV30 many AWRISGTGELF